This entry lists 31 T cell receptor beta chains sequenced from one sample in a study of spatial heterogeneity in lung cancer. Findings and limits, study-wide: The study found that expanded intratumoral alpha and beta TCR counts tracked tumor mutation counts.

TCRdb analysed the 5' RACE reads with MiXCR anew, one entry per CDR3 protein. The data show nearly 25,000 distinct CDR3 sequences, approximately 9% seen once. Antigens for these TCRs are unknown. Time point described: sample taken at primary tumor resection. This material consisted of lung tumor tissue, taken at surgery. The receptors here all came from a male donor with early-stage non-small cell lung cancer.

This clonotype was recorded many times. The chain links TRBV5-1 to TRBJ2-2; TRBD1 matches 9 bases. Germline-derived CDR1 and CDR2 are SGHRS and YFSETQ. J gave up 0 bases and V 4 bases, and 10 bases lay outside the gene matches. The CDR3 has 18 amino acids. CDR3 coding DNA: TGCGCCAGCAGCCGAGGGACAGGGATTTACGCGAACACCGGGGAGCTGTTTTTT. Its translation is CASSRGTGIYANTGELFF.

CDR3 protein: CSARDRLAPTQYF. The CDR3 DNA reads TGCAGTGCTAGAGATAGACTAGCCCCGACCCAGTACTTC. The V and J genes are TRBV20-1 and TRBJ2-5, with TRBD2 matching 7 bases. The trim removed 0 bases at V and 7 bases at J, leaving 5 bases unmatched. The CDR3 is 13 residues long. The germline CDR1 and CDR2 sequences are DFQATT and SNEGSKA (reference sequence).

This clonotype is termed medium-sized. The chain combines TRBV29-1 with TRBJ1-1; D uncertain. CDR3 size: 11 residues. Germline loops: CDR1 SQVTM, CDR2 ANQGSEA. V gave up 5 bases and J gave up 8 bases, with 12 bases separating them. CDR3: CSVFVSSEAFF. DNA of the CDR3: TGCAGCGTTTTTGTTTCCTCGGAAGCTTTCTTT.

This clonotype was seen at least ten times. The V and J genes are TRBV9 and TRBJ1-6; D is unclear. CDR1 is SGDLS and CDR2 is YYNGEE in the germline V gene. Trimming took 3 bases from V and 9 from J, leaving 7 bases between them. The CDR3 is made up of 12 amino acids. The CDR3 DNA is TGTGCCAGCAGCGCCCTTGGTTCACCCCTCCACTTT. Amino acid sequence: CASSALGSPLHF.

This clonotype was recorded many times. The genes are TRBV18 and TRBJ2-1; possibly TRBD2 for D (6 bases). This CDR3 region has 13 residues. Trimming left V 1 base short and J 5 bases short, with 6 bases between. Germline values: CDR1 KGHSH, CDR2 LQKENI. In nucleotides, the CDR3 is TGTGCCAGCTCACCACGGACTAACAATGAGCAGTTCTTC. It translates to CASSPRTNNEQFF.

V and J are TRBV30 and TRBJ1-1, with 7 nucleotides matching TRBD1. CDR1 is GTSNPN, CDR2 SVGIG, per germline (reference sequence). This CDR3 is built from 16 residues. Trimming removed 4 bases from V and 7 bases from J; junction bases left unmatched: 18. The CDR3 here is CAWTRLPTRRDSEAFF. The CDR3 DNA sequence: TGTGCCTGGACCCGCCTGCCGACCCGCCGGGACAGTGAAGCTTTCTTT.

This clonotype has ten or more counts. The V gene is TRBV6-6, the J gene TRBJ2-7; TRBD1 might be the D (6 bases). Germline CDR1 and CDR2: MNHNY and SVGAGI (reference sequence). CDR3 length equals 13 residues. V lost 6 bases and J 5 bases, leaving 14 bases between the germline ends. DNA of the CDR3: TGTGCCAGCAGCCCAGGGGAAGGCCACGAGCAGTACTTC. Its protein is CASSPGEGHEQYF.

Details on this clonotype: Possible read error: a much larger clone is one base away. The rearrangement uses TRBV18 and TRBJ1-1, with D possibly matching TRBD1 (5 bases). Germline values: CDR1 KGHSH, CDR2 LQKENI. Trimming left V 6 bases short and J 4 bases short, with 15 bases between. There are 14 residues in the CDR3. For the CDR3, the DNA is TGTGCCAGCTCCCTGGGAGAGGGGAGCACTGAAGCTTTCTTT. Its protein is CASSLGEGSTEAFF.

CDR3 DNA: TGCAGCGTTGGGGGGACAGGGCAGTTCTTC. This translates into CSVGGTGQFF. V is TRBV29-1 and J is TRBJ2-1; 8 bases match TRBD1. J lost 12 bases, V lost 4 bases, and 2 bases had no gene match. The length of the CDR3 is 10 residues. The V gene's germline CDR1 is SQVTM and CDR2 ANQGSEA.

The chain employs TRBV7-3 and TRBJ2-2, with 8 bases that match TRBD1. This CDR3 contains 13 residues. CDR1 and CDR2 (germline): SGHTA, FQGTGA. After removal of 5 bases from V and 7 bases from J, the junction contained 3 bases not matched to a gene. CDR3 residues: CASSPGTGGELFF. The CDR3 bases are TGTGCCAGCAGCCCCGGGACAGGCGGGGAGCTGTTTTTT.

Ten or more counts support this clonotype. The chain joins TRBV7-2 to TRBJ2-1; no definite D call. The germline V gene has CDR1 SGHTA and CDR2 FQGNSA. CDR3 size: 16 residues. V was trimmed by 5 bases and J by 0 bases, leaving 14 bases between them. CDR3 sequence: CASSASPVGSYNEQFF. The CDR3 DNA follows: TGTGCCAGCAGCGCAAGCCCCGTGGGCTCCTACAATGAGCAGTTCTTC.

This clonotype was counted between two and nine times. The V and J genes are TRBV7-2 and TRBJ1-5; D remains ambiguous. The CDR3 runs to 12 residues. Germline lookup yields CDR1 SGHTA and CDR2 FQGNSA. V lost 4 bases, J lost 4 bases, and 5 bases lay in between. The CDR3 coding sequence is TGTGCCAGCAGCTCAACGAATCAGCCCCAGCATTTT. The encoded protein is CASSSTNQPQHF.

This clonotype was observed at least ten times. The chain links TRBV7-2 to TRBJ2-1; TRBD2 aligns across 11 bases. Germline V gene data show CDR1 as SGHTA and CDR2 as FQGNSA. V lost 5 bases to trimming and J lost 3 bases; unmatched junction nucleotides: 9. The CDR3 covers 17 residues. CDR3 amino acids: CASSQDGTSGLYNEQFF. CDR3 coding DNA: TGTGCCAGCAGCCAGGATGGGACTAGCGGCCTCTACAATGAGCAGTTCTTC.

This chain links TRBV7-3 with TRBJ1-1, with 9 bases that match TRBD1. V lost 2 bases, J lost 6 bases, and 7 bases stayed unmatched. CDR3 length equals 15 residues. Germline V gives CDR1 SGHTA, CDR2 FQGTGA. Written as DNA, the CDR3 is TGTGCCAGCAGCTTAGCCGGGACAGGGAATTCTGAAGCTTTCTTT. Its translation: CASSLAGTGNSEAFF.

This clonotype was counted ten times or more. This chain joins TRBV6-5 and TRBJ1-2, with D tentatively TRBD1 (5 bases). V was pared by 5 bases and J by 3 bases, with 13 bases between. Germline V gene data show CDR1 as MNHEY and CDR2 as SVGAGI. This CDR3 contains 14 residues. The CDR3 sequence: CASSERQRYYGYTF. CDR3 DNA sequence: TGTGCCAGCAGTGAAAGACAGAGGTACTATGGCTACACCTTC.

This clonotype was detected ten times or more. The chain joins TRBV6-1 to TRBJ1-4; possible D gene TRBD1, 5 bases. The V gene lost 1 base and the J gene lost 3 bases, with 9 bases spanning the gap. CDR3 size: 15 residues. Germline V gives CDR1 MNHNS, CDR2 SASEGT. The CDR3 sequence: CASSEVRGANEKLFF. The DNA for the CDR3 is TGTGCCAGCAGTGAAGTACGGGGGGCTAATGAAAAACTGTTTTTT.

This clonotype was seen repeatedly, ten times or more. CDR3 sequence: CASSRVGSTDTQYF. Written as DNA, the CDR3 is TGCGCCAGCAGCCGAGTGGGAAGCACAGATACGCAGTATTTT. The chain is built from TRBV5-1 and TRBJ2-3; D remains unclear. CDR1 and CDR2 (germline): SGHRS, YFSETQ. The V end was cut by 4 bases, the J end by 0 bases, with 9 bases between. The CDR3 is 14 amino acids.

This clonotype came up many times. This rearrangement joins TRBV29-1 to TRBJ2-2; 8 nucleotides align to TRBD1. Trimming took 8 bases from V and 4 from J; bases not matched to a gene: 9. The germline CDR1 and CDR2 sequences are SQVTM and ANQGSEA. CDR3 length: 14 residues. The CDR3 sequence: CSYRGTLGTGELFF. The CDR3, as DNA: TGCAGCTACAGGGGGACGCTTGGCACCGGGGAGCTGTTTTTT.

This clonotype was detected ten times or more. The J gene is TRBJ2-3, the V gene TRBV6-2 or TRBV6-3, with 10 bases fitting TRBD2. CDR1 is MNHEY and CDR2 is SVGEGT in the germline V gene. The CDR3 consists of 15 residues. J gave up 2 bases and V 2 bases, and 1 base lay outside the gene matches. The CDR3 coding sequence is TGTGCCAGCAGTTACGGGACTAGCGTCACAGATACGCAGTATTTT. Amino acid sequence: CASSYGTSVTDTQYF.

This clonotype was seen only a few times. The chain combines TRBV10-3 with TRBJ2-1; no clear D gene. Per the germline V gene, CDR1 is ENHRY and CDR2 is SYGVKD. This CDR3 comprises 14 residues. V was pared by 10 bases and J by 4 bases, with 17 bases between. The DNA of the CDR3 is TGTGCCACTTTATTGAACCACTTATACAATGAGCAGTTCTTC. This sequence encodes CATLLNHLYNEQFF.

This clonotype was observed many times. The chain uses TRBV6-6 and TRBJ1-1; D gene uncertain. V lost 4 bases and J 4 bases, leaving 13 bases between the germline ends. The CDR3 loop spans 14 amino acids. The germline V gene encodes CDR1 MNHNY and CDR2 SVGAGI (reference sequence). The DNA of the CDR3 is TGTGCCAGCAGTTCCCACATGGAGGGCACTGAAGCTTTCTTT. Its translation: CASSSHMEGTEAFF.

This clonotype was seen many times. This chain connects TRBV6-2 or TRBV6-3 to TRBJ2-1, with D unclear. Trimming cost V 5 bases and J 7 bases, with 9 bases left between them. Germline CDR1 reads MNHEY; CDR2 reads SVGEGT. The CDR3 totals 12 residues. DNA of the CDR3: TGTGCCAGCAGTGGCTGGTCGAATGAGCAGTTCTTC. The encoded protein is CASSGWSNEQFF.

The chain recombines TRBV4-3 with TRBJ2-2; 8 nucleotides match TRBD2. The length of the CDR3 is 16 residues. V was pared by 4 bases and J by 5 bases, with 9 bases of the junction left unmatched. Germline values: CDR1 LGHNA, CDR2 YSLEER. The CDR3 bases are TGCGCCAGCAGCCGACTACTAGCGGTTGGTACCGGGGAGCTGTTTTTT. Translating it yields CASSRLLAVGTGELFF.

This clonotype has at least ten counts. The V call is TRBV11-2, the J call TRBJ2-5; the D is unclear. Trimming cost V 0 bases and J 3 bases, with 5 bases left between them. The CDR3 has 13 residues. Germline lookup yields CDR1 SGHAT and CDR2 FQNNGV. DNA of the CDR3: TGTGCCAGCAGCTTAGATATTGAAGAGACCCAGTACTTC. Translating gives CASSLDIEETQYF.

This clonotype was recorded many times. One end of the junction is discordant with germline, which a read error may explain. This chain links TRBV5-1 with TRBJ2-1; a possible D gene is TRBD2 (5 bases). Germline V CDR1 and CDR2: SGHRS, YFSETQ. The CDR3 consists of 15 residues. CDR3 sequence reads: CATSSYDIGGNEQFF. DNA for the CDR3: TGCGCCACCAGCAGCTATGATATCGGAGGCAATGAGCAGTTCTTC.

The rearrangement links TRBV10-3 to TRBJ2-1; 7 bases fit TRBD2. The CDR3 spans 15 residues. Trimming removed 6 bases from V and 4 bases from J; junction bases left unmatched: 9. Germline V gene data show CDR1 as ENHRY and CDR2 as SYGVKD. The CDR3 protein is CAISDPAGLYNEQFF. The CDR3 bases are TGTGCCATCAGCGACCCAGCGGGGCTTTACAATGAGCAGTTCTTC.

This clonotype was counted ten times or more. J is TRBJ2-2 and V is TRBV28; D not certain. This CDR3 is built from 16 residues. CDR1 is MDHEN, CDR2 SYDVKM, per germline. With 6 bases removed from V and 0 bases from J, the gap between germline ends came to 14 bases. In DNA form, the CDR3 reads TGTGCCAGCAGCTCCCCCCTAGGGACGAACACCGGGGAGCTGTTTTTT. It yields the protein CASSSPLGTNTGELFF.

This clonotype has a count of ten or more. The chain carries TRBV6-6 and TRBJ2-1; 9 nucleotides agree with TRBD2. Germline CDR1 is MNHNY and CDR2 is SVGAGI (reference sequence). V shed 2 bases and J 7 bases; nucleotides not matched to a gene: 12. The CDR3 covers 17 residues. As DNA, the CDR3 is TGTGCCAGCAGTTACCTTGATAGCGGGGGTATGGGAAATGAGCAGTTCTTC. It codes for CASSYLDSGGMGNEQFF.

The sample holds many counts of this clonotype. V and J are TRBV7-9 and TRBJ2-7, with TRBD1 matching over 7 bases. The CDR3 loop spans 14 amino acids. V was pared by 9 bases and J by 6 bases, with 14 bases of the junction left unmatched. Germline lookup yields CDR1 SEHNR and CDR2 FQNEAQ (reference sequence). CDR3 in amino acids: CASRTGHGASEQYF. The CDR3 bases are TGTGCCAGTCGGACAGGCCACGGGGCGAGCGAGCAGTACTTC.

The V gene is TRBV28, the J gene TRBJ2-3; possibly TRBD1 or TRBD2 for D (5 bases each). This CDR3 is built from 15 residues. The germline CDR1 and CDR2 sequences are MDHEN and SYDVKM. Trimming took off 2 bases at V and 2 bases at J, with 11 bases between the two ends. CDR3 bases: TGTGCCAGCAGTTTACCCCCGGGGCCCACAGATACGCAGTATTTT. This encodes CASSLPPGPTDTQYF.

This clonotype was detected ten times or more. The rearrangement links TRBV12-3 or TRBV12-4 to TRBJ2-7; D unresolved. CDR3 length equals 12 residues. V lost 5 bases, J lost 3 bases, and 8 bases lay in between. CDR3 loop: CASSHGIYEQYF. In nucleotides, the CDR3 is TGTGCCAGCAGTCATGGGATCTACGAGCAGTACTTC.